This entry lists 5 T cell receptor beta chains sequenced from one sample in a study of blood T cell repertoires in COVID-19. The assay was immunoSEQ multiplex PCR, and TCRdb's table has in-frame clones only and misses some. Among roughly 300,000 clones listed, 87% were seen once. The sequenced material came from PBMCs or T cells enriched from blood (not recorded which). The receptors derive from a woman under 40 who had recovered from COVID-19.

The V and J genes are TRBV19 and TRBJ1-4; no clear D. This CDR3 is built from 13 residues. Germline CDR1 is LNHDA and CDR2 is SQIVND (reference sequence). V was clipped by 6 bases and J by 3 bases, with 8 bases between them. The CDR3 sequence: CASRLAANEKLFF. In DNA, the CDR3 is TGTGCCAGTAGGCTAGCGGCTAATGAAAAACTGTTTTTT.

This clone was counted a few times. The J gene is TRBJ2-7, the V gene TRBV29-1; 8 positions match TRBD1. The length of the CDR3 is 13 residues. Per germline, CDR1 SQVTM and CDR2 ANQGSEA. The V gene end was trimmed by 7 bases and the J gene end by 0 bases; junction bases not matched to a gene: 5. The CDR3 DNA follows: TGCAGCGCACGGGACAGGAGCTCCTACGAGCAGTACTTC. This codes for CSARDRSSYEQYF.

V gene TRBV7-2 combines with J gene TRBJ1-1; D uncertain. Trimming took 4 bases from V and 7 from J, leaving 16 bases between them. This CDR3 spans 14 amino acids. The germline V gene has CDR1 SGHTA and CDR2 FQGNSA. This CDR3 reads CASSYYSTGFEAFF. The CDR3 DNA reads TGTGCCAGCAGCTACTATTCGACGGGTTTTGAAGCTTTCTTT.

In DNA, the CDR3 is TGTGCCAGCAGCATCAGGGTTAATGAAAAACTGTTTTTT. As protein: CASSIRVNEKLFF. This chain links TRBV28 with TRBJ1-4; D is perhaps TRBD1 (5 bases). The CDR3 totals 13 residues. Trimming shortened V by 6 bases and J by 4 bases, and 9 bases separated the two germline ends. Germline CDR1 is MDHEN and CDR2 is SYDVKM. The whole variable domain, remainder taken from reference TRBV28 and TRBJ1-4, is DVKVTQSSRYLVKRTGEKVFLECVQDMDHENMFWYRQDPGLGLRLIYFSYDVKMKEKGDIPEGYSVSREKKERFSLILESASTNQTSMYLCASSIRVNEKLFFGSGTQLSVL.

The J gene is TRBJ1-1, the V gene TRBV10-3, with 12 positions matching TRBD1. Looked up from germline, CDR1 is ENHRY and CDR2 is SYGVKD. V dropped 3 bases and J dropped 3; count of bases not matched to a gene: 11. The CDR3 sequence is 18 residues long. This CDR3 reads CAISEVPGQGAGDTEAFF. DNA for the CDR3: TGTGCCATCAGTGAAGTCCCGGGACAGGGGGCGGGGGACACTGAAGCTTTCTTT.